This T cell receptor beta chain was documented in a study of beta chain features in type 1 diabetes. Study results and caveats: Shorter templates may be favored by PCR, equally so in patients and controls. Type 1 diabetes patients had TCRB CDR3s that were shorter (moderately but significantly so) in all four CD4+ subsets.

Points on this clone: The antigen is not known.

Expressed TCRB transcripts were sequenced because the entire RNA isolate underwent reverse transcription. The assay was immunoSEQ multiplex PCR, and TCRdb's table has in-frame clones only and misses some. The data show 150,000 to 200,000 clones, 63% seen once. Trimming took 0 bases from V and 2 from J, leaving 4 bases between them. Germline assignment: CDR1 SGHNT and CDR2 YYREEE (reference sequence). The CDR3 runs to 13 residues. The clonotype originates from a man aged 30 to 45 with type 1 diabetes. Input material: naive CD4+ T cells from blood. This chain connects TRBV5-4 to TRBJ2-3; D gene uncertain. The CDR3 loop is CASSLGPTDTQYF. DNA of the CDR3: TGTGCCAGCAGCTTGGGACCCACAGATACGCAGTATTTT.